The clone carrying this TCR beta chain was counted a few times. No antigen is known for it. This entry comes from a study of post-analysis software for immune sequencing data. Study-level results: A handful of TRBV segments appeared more often in patients than in controls, and TRBV5-6, TRBV5-1 and TRBV20-1 were among these.

Tagging with unique molecular identifiers was a feature of the TCR beta cDNA libraries. TCRdb analysed the PCR reads with MiXCR anew, one entry per CDR3 protein. The sample has about 540,000 distinct CDR3 sequences, 34% seen once. Deletions cut 0 bases from V and 3 bases from J, with 12 bases between. The germline V gene encodes CDR1 SGHRS and CDR2 YFSETQ. The CDR3 spans 15 residues. The TCR sequence derives from a girl aged 2 to 17 with multiple sclerosis. Sequencing was performed on blood. The chain joins TRBV5-1 to TRBJ1-1; D remains ambiguous. The CDR3 spells CASSLAAGIDTEAFF. The CDR3 region has the DNA TGCGCCAGCAGCTTGGCAGCGGGGATAGACACTGAAGCTTTCTTT.